One and the same sample provided the 10 T cell receptor beta chains below, sequenced in a study of cytomegalovirus exposure and HLA in healthy donors. Amplification used 60 Vbeta primers and 13 Jbeta primers. The table came from immunoSEQ multiplex PCR; TCRdb's copy has only in-frame clones and leaves some out. The profile shows 200,000 to 250,000 clones, 80% to 90% of them singletons. Material: PBMCs. The receptors come from a young woman in good health and CMV-seronegative.

V is TRBV5-1 and J is TRBJ2-2; D may be TRBD2 (6 bases). Trimming pared 5 bases from V and 6 bases from J, leaving 17 bases between. The CDR3 consists of 15 residues. CDR1 SGHRS and CDR2 YFSETQ come from the germline V gene. The CDR3 bases are TGCGCCAGCAGGCGACTAGAGGGAGTTGCCGGGGAGCTGTTTTTT. Translating gives CASRRLEGVAGELFF.

The chain uses TRBV7-2 and TRBJ1-4; D call uncertain. There are 13 residues in the CDR3. Germline CDR1 SGHTA, CDR2 FQGNSA. Deletions cut 3 bases from V and 7 bases from J, with 9 bases between. The CDR3 loop is CASSFDSAEKLFF. The CDR3 DNA is TGTGCCAGCAGCTTTGATAGCGCTGAAAAACTGTTTTTT.

The rearrangement uses TRBV6-1 and TRBJ1-1, with D perhaps TRBD1 (6 bases). Germline CDR1 is MNHNS and CDR2 is SASEGT. V shed 8 bases and J shed 4 bases, with 17 bases lying between them. The CDR3 consists of 14 residues. The CDR3 loop reads CASRRGPLGTEAFF. The CDR3 nucleotides read TGTGCCAGCCGGCGGGGGCCGTTGGGCACTGAAGCTTTCTTT.

The chain employs TRBV6-1 and TRBJ2-2, with D uncertain. V was pared by 4 bases and J by 5 bases, with 5 bases between. The germline V gene has CDR1 MNHNS and CDR2 SASEGT. This CDR3 spans 12 amino acids. The DNA for the CDR3 is TGTGCCAGCAGTGCCGGGACCGGGGAGCTGTTTTTT. Protein: CASSAGTGELFF.

The chain combines TRBV6-5 with TRBJ2-1; TRBD2 matches 11 bases. V trimming: 6 bases; J trimming: 8 bases; junction bases outside the gene matches: 9. Germline CDR1 MNHEY, CDR2 SVGAGI. CDR3 length: 15 amino acids. The CDR3 DNA reads TGTGCCAGCAGAGAAACTAGCGGGAGTGCTTATGAGCAGTTCTTC. It codes for CASRETSGSAYEQFF.

The chain combines TRBV2 with TRBJ2-2; TRBD2 agrees at 8 bases. Germline lookup yields CDR1 SNHLY and CDR2 FYNNEI. V lost 8 bases, J lost 5 bases, and 10 bases stayed unmatched. This CDR3 has 15 residues. For the CDR3, the DNA is TGTGCCAGCTCGGTTCGGGCGGGAGGAACCGGGGAGCTGTTTTTT. The encoded protein is CASSVRAGGTGELFF. The full variable domain, completed using reference TRBV2 and TRBJ2-2, is EPEVTQTPSHQVTQMGQEVILRCVPISNHLYFYWYRQILGQKVEFLVSFYNNEISEKSEIFDDQFSVERPDGSNFTLKIRSTKLEDSAMYFCASSVRAGGTGELFFGEGSRLTVL.

A note on this clone: This likely comes from a read error, as the CDR3 has no conserved phenylalanine or tryptophan at its end. No DNA is shown, since the ends of the CDR3 on it are uncertain; the CDR3 is the one TCRdb lists. The V and J genes are TRBV10-1 and TRBJ1-5. Germline lookup yields CDR1 WNHNN and CDR2 SYGVQD (reference sequence). The CDR3 length equals 12 residues, ends included. Here the CDR3 reads CASSLPGGRLNL.

The chain recombines TRBV7-2 with TRBJ2-7; D unclear. The CDR3 consists of 14 residues. CDR1 and CDR2 from the germline V gene are SGHTA and FQGNSA. The V end was cut by 0 bases, the J end by 2 bases, with 8 bases between. Here the CDR3 DNA reads TGTGCCAGCAGCTTAGCGAACTATCCCTACGAGCAGTACTTC. As protein: CASSLANYPYEQYF.

The rearrangement uses TRBV7-9 and TRBJ2-5, with D perhaps TRBD1 (6 bases). V lost 5 bases and J lost 2, with 18 bases in between. The CDR3 has 16 amino acids. Per germline, CDR1 SEHNR and CDR2 FQNEAQ (reference sequence). The CDR3 is CASSTRGTYKQETQYF. CDR3 DNA: TGTGCCAGCAGCACGAGAGGGACATACAAACAAGAGACCCAGTACTTC.

CDR3 loop: CASTIGTGANYGYTF. DNA for the CDR3: TGCGCCAGCACTATCGGGACAGGGGCTAACTATGGCTACACCTTC. The chain uses TRBV10-2 and TRBJ1-2; 10 nucleotides match TRBD1. Trimming removed 7 bases from V and 0 bases from J; junction bases left unmatched: 5. The CDR3 spans 15 residues. Per the germline V gene, CDR1 is WSHSY and CDR2 is SAAADI.